This T cell receptor beta chain was documented in a study of blood T cell repertoires in COVID-19. Whole-study context: Samples came from the United States, Italy and Spain, spanning acute and convalescent COVID-19.

Authors' data handling: Researchers report that nucleated cell counts were estimated from reference gene primer amplification. TCRdb keeps only in-frame clones here, not all; method: immunoSEQ multiplex PCR. V and J calls and clone size are those listed in that table; D and trimming were worked out from the DNA. The repertoire consists of roughly 30,000 clones, with around 90% occurring once and the leading ten covering 7.9%. CDR1 and CDR2 (germline): GTSNPN, SVGIG (reference sequence). V lost 3 bases and J lost 4, with 10 bases in between. The CDR3 contains 13 residues. What was sequenced was peripheral blood. This TCR derives from a man in his fifties or sixties with COVID-19, enrolled during active disease. The rearrangement joins TRBV30 to TRBJ1-3, with a tentative D call TRBD1 (6 bases). The CDR3 reads CAWRVGTGNTIYF. In DNA, the CDR3 is TGTGCCTGGAGGGTAGGGACAGGAAACACCATATATTTT.